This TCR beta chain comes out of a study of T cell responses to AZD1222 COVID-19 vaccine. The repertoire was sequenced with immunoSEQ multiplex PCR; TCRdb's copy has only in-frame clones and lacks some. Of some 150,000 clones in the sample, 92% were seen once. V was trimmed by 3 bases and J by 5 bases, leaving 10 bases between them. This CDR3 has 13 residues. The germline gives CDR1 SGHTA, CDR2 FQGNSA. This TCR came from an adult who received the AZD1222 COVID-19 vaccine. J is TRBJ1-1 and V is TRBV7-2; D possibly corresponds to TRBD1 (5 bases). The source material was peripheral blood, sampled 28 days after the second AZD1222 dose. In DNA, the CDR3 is TGTGCCAGCAGCTTTCAGGGTATGACTGAAGCTTTCTTT. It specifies CASSFQGMTEAFF.